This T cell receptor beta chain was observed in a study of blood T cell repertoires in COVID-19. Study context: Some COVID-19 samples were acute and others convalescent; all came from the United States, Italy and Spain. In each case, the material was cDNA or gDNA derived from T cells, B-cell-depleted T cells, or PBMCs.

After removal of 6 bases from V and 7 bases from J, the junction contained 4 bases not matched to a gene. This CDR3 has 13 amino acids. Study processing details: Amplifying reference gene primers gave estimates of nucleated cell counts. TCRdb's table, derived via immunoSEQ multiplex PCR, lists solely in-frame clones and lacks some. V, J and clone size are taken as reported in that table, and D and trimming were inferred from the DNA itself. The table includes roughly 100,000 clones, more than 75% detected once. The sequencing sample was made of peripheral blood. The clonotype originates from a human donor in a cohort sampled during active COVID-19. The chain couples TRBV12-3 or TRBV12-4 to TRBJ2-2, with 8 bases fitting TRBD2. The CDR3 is CASSRLAIGELFF. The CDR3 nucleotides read TGTGCCAGCAGCCGACTAGCGATCGGGGAGCTGTTTTTT.